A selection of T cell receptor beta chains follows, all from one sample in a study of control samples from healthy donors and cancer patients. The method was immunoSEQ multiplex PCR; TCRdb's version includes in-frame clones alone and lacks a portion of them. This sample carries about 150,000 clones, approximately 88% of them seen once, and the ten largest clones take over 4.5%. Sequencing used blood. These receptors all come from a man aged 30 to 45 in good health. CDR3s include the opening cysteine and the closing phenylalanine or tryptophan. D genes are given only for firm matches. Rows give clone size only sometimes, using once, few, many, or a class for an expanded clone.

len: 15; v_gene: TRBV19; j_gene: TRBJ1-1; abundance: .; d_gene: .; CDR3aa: CASIPGGGLNTEAFF; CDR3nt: TGTGCCAGTATTCCGGGGGGAGGGCTGAACACTGAAGCTTTCTTT
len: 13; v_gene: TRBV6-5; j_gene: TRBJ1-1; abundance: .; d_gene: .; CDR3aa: CASNAGEGTEAFF; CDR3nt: TGTGCCAGCAACGCAGGGGAGGGAACTGAAGCTTTCTTT
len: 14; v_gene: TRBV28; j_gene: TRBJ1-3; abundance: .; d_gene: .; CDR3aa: CASSWGSSGNTIYF; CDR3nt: TGTGCCAGCAGTTGGGGGAGCTCTGGAAACACCATATATTTT
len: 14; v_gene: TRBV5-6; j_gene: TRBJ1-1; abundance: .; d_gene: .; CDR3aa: CASRRNPGRAEAFF; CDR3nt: TGTGCCAGCAGACGGAACCCGGGGAGGGCTGAAGCTTTCTTT
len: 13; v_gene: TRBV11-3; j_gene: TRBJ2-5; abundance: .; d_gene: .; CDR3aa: CASSRRSEETQYF; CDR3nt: TGTGCCAGCAGCCGACGATCGGAAGAGACCCAGTACTTC
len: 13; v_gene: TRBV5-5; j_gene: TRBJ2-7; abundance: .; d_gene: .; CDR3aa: CASSFYRAGEQYF; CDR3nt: TGTGCCAGCAGCTTTTACAGGGCTGGCGAGCAGTACTTC
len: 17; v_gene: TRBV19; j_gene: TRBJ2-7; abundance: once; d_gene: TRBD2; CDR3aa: CASSMGGAGGPAYEQYF; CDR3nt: TGTGCCAGTAGTATGGGAGGCGCGGGGGGGCCTGCCTACGAGCAGTACTTC
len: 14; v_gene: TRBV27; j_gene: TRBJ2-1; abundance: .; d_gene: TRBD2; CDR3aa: CASRRLAGSNEQFF; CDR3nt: TGTGCCAGCAGGCGACTAGCGGGCTCCAATGAGCAGTTCTTC
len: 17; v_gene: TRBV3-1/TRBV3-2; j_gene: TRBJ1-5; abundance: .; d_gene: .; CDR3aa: CASSQDLGGARNQPQHF; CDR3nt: TGTGCCAGCAGCCAAGATCTTGGGGGCGCGCGCAATCAGCCCCAGCATTTT
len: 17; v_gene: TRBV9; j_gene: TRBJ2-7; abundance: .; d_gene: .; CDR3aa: CASSVGDLTPGSYEQYF; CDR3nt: TGTGCCAGCAGCGTAGGAGACCTTACCCCCGGCTCCTACGAGCAGTACTTC
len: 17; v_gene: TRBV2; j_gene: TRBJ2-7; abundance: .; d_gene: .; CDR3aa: CASSDLGRPRSSYEQYF; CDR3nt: TGTGCCAGCAGTGACCTCGGGCGCCCAAGGAGCTCCTACGAGCAGTACTTC
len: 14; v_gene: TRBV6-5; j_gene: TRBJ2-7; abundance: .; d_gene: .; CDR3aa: CASSRQEGSYEQYF; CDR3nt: TGTGCCAGCAGTAGGCAGGAGGGAAGTTACGAGCAGTACTTC
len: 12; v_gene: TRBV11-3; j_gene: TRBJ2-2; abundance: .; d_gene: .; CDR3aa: CASRGSAGELFF; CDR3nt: TGTGCCAGCAGAGGGTCGGCCGGGGAGCTGTTTTTT
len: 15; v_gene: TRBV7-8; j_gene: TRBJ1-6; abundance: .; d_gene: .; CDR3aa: CASSLVLDYNSPLHF; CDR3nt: TGTGCCAGCAGCTTAGTCCTCGACTATAATTCACCCCTCCACTTT
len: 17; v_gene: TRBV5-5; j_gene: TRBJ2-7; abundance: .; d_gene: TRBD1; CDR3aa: CASSSRGTGSYPYEQYF; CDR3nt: TGTGCCAGCAGCTCCCGAGGGACAGGGAGTTACCCCTACGAGCAGTACTTC
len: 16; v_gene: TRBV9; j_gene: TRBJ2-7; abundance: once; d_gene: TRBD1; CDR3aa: CASSVGVRGRGDEQYF; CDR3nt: TGTGCCAGCAGCGTAGGCGTCAGGGGGCGAGGAGACGAGCAGTACTTC
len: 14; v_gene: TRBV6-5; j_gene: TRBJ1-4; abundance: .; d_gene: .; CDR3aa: CASSYRGLDEKLFF; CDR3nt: TGTGCCAGCAGTTACAGAGGGTTGGATGAAAAACTGTTTTTT
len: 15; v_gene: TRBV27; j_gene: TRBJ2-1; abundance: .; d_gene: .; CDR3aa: CASSFTRDSYNEQFF; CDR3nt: TGTGCCAGCAGTTTTACCAGGGACTCCTACAATGAGCAGTTCTTC
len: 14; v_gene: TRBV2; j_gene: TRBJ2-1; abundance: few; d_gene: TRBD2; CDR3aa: CASNRLAGVWEQFF; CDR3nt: TGTGCCAGCAACCGACTAGCGGGAGTCTGGGAGCAGTTCTTC
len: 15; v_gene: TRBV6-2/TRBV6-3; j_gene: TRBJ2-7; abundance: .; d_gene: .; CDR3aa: CASSYSKVGGNEQYF; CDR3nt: TGTGCCAGCAGTTACTCGAAGGTAGGGGGGAACGAGCAGTACTTC
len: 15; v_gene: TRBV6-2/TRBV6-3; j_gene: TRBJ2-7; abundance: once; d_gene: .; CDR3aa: CASSYSRHPPDEQYF; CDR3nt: TGTGCCAGCAGTTACTCCCGACACCCCCCGGACGAGCAGTACTTC
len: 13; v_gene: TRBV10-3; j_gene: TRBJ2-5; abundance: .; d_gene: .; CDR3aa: CAITDSVQETQYF; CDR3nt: TGTGCCATCACGGACAGTGTACAAGAGACCCAGTACTTC
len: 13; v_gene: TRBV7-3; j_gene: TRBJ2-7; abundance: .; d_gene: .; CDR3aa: CASSYTGWGEQYF; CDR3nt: TGTGCCAGCAGCTACACAGGATGGGGCGAGCAGTACTTC
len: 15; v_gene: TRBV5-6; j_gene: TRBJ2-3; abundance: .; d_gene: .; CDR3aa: CASSLQVSSTDTQYF; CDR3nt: TGTGCCAGCAGCTTACAGGTTTCTAGCACAGATACGCAGTATTTT
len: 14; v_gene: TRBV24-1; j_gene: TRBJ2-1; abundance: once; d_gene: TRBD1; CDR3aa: CATRADRVGNEQFF; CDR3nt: TGTGCCACAAGAGCGGACAGGGTAGGGAATGAGCAGTTCTTC
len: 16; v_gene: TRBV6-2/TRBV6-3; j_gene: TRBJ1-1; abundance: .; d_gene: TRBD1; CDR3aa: CASSYSKRQGSTEAFF; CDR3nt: TGTGCCAGCAGTTACTCGAAACGACAGGGGAGTACTGAAGCTTTCTTT
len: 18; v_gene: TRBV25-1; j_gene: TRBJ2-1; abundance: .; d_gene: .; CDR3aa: CASSEAGYGRGSTMRQFF; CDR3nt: TGTGCCAGCAGTGAAGCTGGTTACGGGCGGGGAAGTACAATGAGGCAGTTCTTC
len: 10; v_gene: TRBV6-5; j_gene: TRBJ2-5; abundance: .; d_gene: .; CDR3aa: CASYQETQYF; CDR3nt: TGTGCCAGCTATCAAGAGACCCAGTACTTC
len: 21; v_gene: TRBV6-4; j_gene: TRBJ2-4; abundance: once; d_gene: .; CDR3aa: CASSDNFGSRMILEAKNIQYF; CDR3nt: TGTGCCAGCAGTGACAACTTCGGGTCCCGGATGATACTGGAGGCCAAAAACATTCAGTACTTC
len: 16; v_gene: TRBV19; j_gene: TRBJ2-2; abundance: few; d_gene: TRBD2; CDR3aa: CASIRGGAANTGELFF; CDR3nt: TGTGCCAGTATTCGGGGGGGCGCGGCGAACACCGGGGAGCTGTTTTTT
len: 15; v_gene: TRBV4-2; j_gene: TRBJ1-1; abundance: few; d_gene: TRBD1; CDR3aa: CASSQVFRGQAEAFF; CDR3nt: TGTGCCAGCAGCCAAGTATTTAGGGGGCAAGCTGAAGCTTTCTTT
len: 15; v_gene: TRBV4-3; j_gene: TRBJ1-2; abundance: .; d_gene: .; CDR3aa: CASSQERGVYYGYTF; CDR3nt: TGCGCCAGCAGCCAAGAGCGGGGGGTATACTATGGCTACACCTTC
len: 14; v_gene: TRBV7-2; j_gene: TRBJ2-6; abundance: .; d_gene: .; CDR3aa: CASSLGQGANVLTF; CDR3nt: TGTGCCAGCAGCTTAGGACAGGGGGCCAACGTCCTGACTTTC
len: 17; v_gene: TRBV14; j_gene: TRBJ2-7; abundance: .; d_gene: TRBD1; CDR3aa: CASSQVARQGGSYEQYF; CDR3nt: TGTGCCAGCAGCCAAGTGGCCCGACAGGGGGGCTCCTACGAGCAGTACTTC
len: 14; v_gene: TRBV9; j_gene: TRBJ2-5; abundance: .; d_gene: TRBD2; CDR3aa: CASSPSGSQETQYF; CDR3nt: TGTGCCAGCAGCCCTAGCGGGAGTCAAGAGACCCAGTACTTC
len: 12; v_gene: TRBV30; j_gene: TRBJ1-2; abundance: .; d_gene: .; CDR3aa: CAWNSGYYGYTF; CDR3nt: TGTGCCTGGAATTCAGGGTACTATGGCTACACCTTC
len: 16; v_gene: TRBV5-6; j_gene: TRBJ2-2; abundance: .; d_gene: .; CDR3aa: CASTTGPTSNTGELFF; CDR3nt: TGTGCCAGCACCACGGGACCAACCTCGAACACCGGGGAGCTGTTTTTT
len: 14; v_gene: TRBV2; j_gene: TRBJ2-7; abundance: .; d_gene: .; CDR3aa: CASSGAGIDYEQYF; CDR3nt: TGTGCCAGCAGCGGGGCGGGGATCGACTACGAGCAGTACTTC
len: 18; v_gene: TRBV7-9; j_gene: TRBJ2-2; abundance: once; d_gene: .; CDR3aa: CASSSGELSGLDTGELFF; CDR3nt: TGTGCCAGCAGCTCAGGGGAGCTATCCGGACTAGACACCGGGGAGCTGTTTTTT
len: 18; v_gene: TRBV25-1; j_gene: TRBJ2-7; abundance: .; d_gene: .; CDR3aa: CASSGGPRLVGDVYEQYF; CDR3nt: TGTGCCAGCAGTGGGGGCCCCCGCTTAGTAGGTGACGTTTACGAGCAGTACTTC
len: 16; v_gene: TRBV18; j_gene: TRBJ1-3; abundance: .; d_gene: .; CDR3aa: CASSMGGGSSGNTIYF; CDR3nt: TGTGCCAGCTCAATGGGGGGCGGAAGCTCTGGAAACACCATATATTTT
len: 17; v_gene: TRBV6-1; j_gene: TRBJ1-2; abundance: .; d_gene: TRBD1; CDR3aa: CASSDPNETGLNYGYTF; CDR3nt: TGTGCCAGCAGTGACCCCAATGAGACAGGGCTGAACTATGGCTACACCTTC
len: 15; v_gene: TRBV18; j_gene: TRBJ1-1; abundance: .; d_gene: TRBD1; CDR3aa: CASSRLNRGQTEAFF; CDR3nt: TGTGCCAGCTCGCGCCTTAACAGGGGTCAAACTGAAGCTTTCTTT
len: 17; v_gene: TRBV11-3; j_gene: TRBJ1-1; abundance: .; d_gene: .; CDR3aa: CASSPPFRVNVRTEAFF; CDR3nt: TGTGCCAGCAGCCCCCCGTTCAGGGTAAATGTCCGGACTGAAGCTTTCTTT